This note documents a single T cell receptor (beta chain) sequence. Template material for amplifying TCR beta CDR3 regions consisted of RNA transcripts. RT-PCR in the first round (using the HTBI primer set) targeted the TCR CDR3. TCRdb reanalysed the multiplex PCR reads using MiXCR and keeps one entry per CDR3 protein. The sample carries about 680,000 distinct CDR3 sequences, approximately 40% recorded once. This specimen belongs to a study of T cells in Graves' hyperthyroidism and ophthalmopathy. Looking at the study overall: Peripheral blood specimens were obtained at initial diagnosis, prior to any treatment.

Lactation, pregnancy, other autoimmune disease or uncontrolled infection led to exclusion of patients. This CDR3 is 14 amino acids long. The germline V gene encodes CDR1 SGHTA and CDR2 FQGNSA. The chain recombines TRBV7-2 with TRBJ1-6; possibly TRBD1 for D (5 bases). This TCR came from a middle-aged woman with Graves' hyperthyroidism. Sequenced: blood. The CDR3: CARTGSSYNSPLHF. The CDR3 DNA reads TGTGCTAGAACAGGAAGCTCCTATAATTCACCCCTCCACTTT.